This passage covers 7 T cell receptor beta chains from one sample sequenced in a study of blood T cell repertoires in COVID-19. The data were produced by immunoSEQ multiplex PCR, yet TCRdb's version contains in-frame clones alone and is incomplete. The profile covers some 200,000 clones, with roughly 91% appearing a single time and about 6.3% taken by the ten largest. The sample comprised peripheral blood. The receptors originated from a man in his forties with active or convalescent COVID-19.

J is TRBJ2-3 and V is TRBV13; 11 bases map to TRBD2. V lost 5 bases, J lost 6 bases, and 7 bases stayed unmatched. Per the germline V gene, CDR1 is PRHDT and CDR2 is FYEKMQ (reference sequence). The CDR3 extends over 15 amino acids. The CDR3 nucleotides are TGTGCCAGCAGCCTCCTGGGACTAGCGGTGGATACGCAGTATTTT. Translated: CASSLLGLAVDTQYF.

The chain employs TRBV2 and TRBJ2-2, with 9 bases lining up with TRBD1. Germline V gene sequence: CDR1 SNHLY, CDR2 FYNNEI. V lost 6 bases to trimming and J lost 3 bases; unmatched junction nucleotides: 2. CDR3 length: 14 residues. Here the CDR3 DNA reads TGTGCCAGCAGGAGGACAGGGGACACCGGGGAGCTGTTTTTT. Translation: CASRRTGDTGELFF.

The chain has TRBV19 and TRBJ2-7, with a weak D call TRBD1 (7 bases). This CDR3 contains 12 residues. Trimming took off 7 bases at V and 5 bases at J, with 12 bases between the two ends. Germline-derived CDR1 and CDR2 are LNHDA and SQIVND (reference sequence). The CDR3 nucleotides read TGTGCCAGTACAGGGGGGCCCCACGAGCAGTACTTC. Translated, it gives CASTGGPHEQYF.

The chain is built from TRBV2 and TRBJ2-1, with TRBD2 as a possible D gene (6 bases). The length of the CDR3 is 17 residues. Germline values: CDR1 SNHLY, CDR2 FYNNEI. Between the trimmed V and J ends, which lost 2 bases and 0 bases, there was a span of 14 bases. The CDR3 spells CASSERDFPSSYNEQFF. The CDR3 nucleotides are TGTGCCAGCAGTGAACGGGACTTCCCGAGCTCCTACAATGAGCAGTTCTTC.

The rearrangement joins TRBV6-6 to TRBJ2-3; TRBD2 matches 10 bases. J was trimmed by 3 bases and V by 2 bases; bases with no gene match: 2. Germline V gene sequence: CDR1 MNHNY, CDR2 SVGAGI (reference sequence). This CDR3 has 15 residues. Here the CDR3 DNA reads TGTGCCAGCAGTTACACTAGCGGGACTACAGATACGCAGTATTTT. It translates to CASSYTSGTTDTQYF.

The chain has TRBV10-1 and TRBJ1-2, with TRBD1 matching 10 bases. The ends lost 0 bases at V and 6 bases at J; junction bases unmatched: 13. Germline CDR1 is WNHNN and CDR2 is SYGVQD (reference sequence). CDR3 length equals 18 residues. In DNA form, the CDR3 reads TGCGCCAGCAGTGAGTCACGGGACAGGGGCCCGTCCGGCAATGGCTACACCTTC. Protein sequence: CASSESRDRGPSGNGYTF.

The V call is TRBV24-1, the J call TRBJ1-3, with D perhaps TRBD1 (6 bases). CDR3 size: 15 residues. V gave up 10 bases and J gave up 0 bases, with 15 bases separating them. Germline loops: CDR1 KGHDR, CDR2 SFDVKD. The CDR3 DNA reads as TGTGCCACTTCGACAGGACCAAGCTCTGGAAACACCATATATTTT. Translated: CATSTGPSSGNTIYF.